This T cell receptor beta chain was obtained from a study of blood T cells in healthy people across ages. Broader study findings: More naive CD4+ cells and higher diversity were found in long-lived than in aged donors.

Collection of approximately 9.3 milliliters of peripheral blood was performed for each donor. A second PCR of 7 to 11 cycles used a sample-barcoded 5' primer and a J-beta primer mix. TCRdb re-called the 5' RACE reads through MiXCR, storing one row per CDR3 protein. The table has about 760,000 distinct CDR3 sequences, around 25% seen once. The CDR3 sequence is 14 residues long. V lost 4 bases to trimming and J lost 1 base, with 10 bases between them. Germline V gene data show CDR1 as SEHNR and CDR2 as FQNEAQ (reference sequence). About this clonotype: Its target is not known.

Another study also made use of these data, one on T cells of mothers and their children. That paper states: Related mother-child pairs shared marginally more repertoire than unrelated pairs, though not significantly.

Specimen: blood. This receptor was taken from a boy younger than 18 in good health. The V and J genes are TRBV7-9 and TRBJ1-2, with D possibly being TRBD1 (6 bases). CDR3 loop: CASSSGTHNYGYTF. The CDR3 nucleotides are TGTGCCAGCAGCTCCGGGACACATAACTATGGCTACACCTTC.